This T cell receptor beta chain comes out of a study of T cell changes during pregnancy in multiple sclerosis. Trimming shortened V by 2 bases and J by 4 bases, and 14 bases separated the two germline ends. The CDR3 is made up of 15 amino acids. From germline, CDR1 is MNHEY and CDR2 SVGAGI. Sequencing was performed with immunoSEQ multiplex PCR; in TCRdb, only in-frame clones are kept and a portion is missing. The sample gives 35,000 to 55,000 clones, roughly nine tenths of which show up once; approximately 1% is in the top ten. The clonotype comes from a female donor with multiple sclerosis, enrolled in a pregnancy study. The sequencing here drew on CD4+ T cells from peripheral blood mononuclear cells, taken after pregnancy. V usage is TRBV6-5 and J usage is TRBJ1-1; unclear D gene. CDR3 sequence: CASSYMWPRGTEAFF. The CDR3 DNA sequence: TGTGCCAGCAGTTACATGTGGCCCCGGGGCACTGAAGCTTTCTTT.